The next 11 T cell receptor beta chains were all read from a single sample in a study of cytomegalovirus exposure and HLA in healthy donors. Some clones are missing from TCRdb's copy, which holds only in-frame ones; the method was immunoSEQ multiplex PCR. Among roughly 250,000 clones listed, approximately 86% were seen once. Specimen: PBMCs. The receptors were sampled from a woman aged 25 to 39 in good health and CMV-seropositive.

V and J are TRBV2 and TRBJ2-7; D remains unclear. Germline values: CDR1 SNHLY, CDR2 FYNNEI. This CDR3 spans 14 amino acids. V was cut by 3 bases and J by 3 bases, with 12 bases left in between. The CDR3 DNA is TGTGCCAGCAGTGATTACAGCCCTTTCTACGAGCAGTACTTC. This sequence encodes CASSDYSPFYEQYF. Based on the CDR3 plus reference TRBV2 and TRBJ2-7, the full variable domain is EPEVTQTPSHQVTQMGQEVILRCVPISNHLYFYWYRQILGQKVEFLVSFYNNEISEKSEIFDDQFSVERPDGSNFTLKIRSTKLEDSAMYFCASSDYSPFYEQYFGPGTRLTVT.

This chain connects TRBV11-2 to TRBJ2-7, with D unclear. CDR1 is SGHAT, CDR2 FQNNGV, per germline. Trimming removed 1 base at V and 3 bases at J, with 4 bases between. This CDR3 spans 12 amino acids. The CDR3: CASSLGIYEQYF. The CDR3 nucleotides are TGTGCCAGCAGCTTAGGTATCTACGAGCAGTACTTC.

The rearrangement uses TRBV5-1 and TRBJ1-3, with TRBD1 matching 9 bases. Germline V gene data show CDR1 as SGHRS and CDR2 as YFSETQ. J was trimmed by 0 bases and V by 4 bases; bases with no gene match: 8. CDR3 size: 17 residues. DNA of the CDR3: TGCGCCAGCAGCGTGGGACAGGGCGAGGGCTCTGGAAACACCATATATTTT. This sequence encodes CASSVGQGEGSGNTIYF.

V is TRBV5-1 and J is TRBJ2-7; TRBD1 matches at 9 bases. The V gene's germline CDR1 is SGHRS and CDR2 YFSETQ. The CDR3 runs to 14 residues. The trim removed 8 bases at V and 6 bases at J, leaving 12 bases unmatched. The CDR3 sequence: CASQEVGQGVEQYF. The CDR3 DNA reads TGCGCCAGTCAAGAAGTGGGACAGGGTGTCGAGCAGTACTTC.

This clone was detected only a few times. V gene TRBV7-9 combines with J gene TRBJ1-1; D not certain. Germline lookup yields CDR1 SEHNR and CDR2 FQNEAQ (reference sequence). V was shortened by 0 bases and J by 4 bases, with 6 bases between the two germline ends. The CDR3 is 13 amino acids. In nucleotides, the CDR3 is TGTGCCAGCAGCTTAGCCCCAGTCACTGAAGCTTTCTTT. It is translated as CASSLAPVTEAFF.

The CDR3 region has the DNA TGTGCCAGCAGCCAAGCGAGTATTGGAAACACCATATATTTT. Translation: CASSQASIGNTIYF. The chain joins TRBV14 to TRBJ1-3; D unresolved. The CDR3 has 14 residues. V was clipped by 1 base and J by 3 bases, with 7 bases between them. In germline, CDR1 is SGHDN, CDR2 FVKESK.

V usage is TRBV5-1 and J usage is TRBJ2-1; 11 bases match TRBD2. CDR3 length: 15 amino acids. The germline CDR1 and CDR2 sequences are SGHRS and YFSETQ. J was trimmed by 8 bases and V by 2 bases; bases with no gene match: 6. The CDR3 sequence: CASSLTSGSNYEQFF. The CDR3 DNA follows: TGCGCCAGCAGCTTAACTAGCGGGAGTAACTATGAGCAGTTCTTC.

V gene TRBV12-1 combines with J gene TRBJ2-3; TRBD2, as called in the table, went unchecked against the DNA. TRBV12-1 is noted as a pseudogene. CDR3 length: 15 amino acids. CDR3 bases: TGTGCCAGCAGCTCGGGACTAGCGTTCACAGATACGCAGTATTTT. This codes for CASSSGLAFTDTQYF.

The CDR3 nucleotides are TGCGCCAGCAGCTCCGGGAGCGGGGGACATTCCGAAGAGACCCAGTACTTC. It yields the protein CASSSGSGGHSEETQYF. V gene TRBV5-1 combines with J gene TRBJ2-5, with 8 bases that match TRBD2. V trimming: 3 bases; J trimming: 3 bases; junction bases outside the gene matches: 13. This CDR3 is built from 17 residues. The germline gives CDR1 SGHRS, CDR2 YFSETQ.

The CDR3 coding sequence is TGTGCCAGCAGTGATCCCCGAGGGCCTGTCTATGGCTACACCTTC. Its translation: CASSDPRGPVYGYTF. The chain joins TRBV25-1 to TRBJ1-2; unclear D gene. The V end lost 3 bases, the J end lost 4 bases, and 15 bases lay between the germline ends. This CDR3 has 15 residues. Germline CDR1 MGHDK, CDR2 SYGVNS.

The chain carries TRBV30 and TRBJ1-3; D perhaps matches TRBD1 (5 bases). From germline, CDR1 is GTSNPN and CDR2 SVGIG (reference sequence). This CDR3 is built from 16 residues. The V end lost 0 bases, the J end lost 3 bases, and 15 bases lay between the germline ends. This CDR3 is CAWSVPGGIGGNTIYF. The CDR3 DNA follows: TGTGCCTGGAGTGTACCGGGGGGAATCGGTGGAAACACCATATATTTT.